The entry below describes one T cell receptor (beta chain). These data are taken from a study of blood T cell repertoires in COVID-19. This CDR3 is built from 13 residues. The ends were cut back, 6 bases at V and 9 bases at J, with 17 bases in the middle. CDR1 is KGHSH, CDR2 LQKENI, per germline. Clones were read by immunoSEQ multiplex PCR, and TCRdb kept only the in-frame ones, dropping some. The sample includes over 60,000 clones, approximately 90% of them seen just once. The receptor was derived from a man aged 65-85 years with active or convalescent COVID-19. The rearrangement links TRBV18 to TRBJ2-5; a possible D gene is TRBD1 (5 bases). Sequenced sample: peripheral blood. Here the CDR3 reads CASSPGNLGAQYF. The CDR3 DNA reads TGTGCCAGCTCCCCTGGGAACTTAGGGGCCCAGTACTTC.